The rows below give T cell receptor beta chains drawn from one sample of a study of blood T cell repertoires in COVID-19. Sequenced by immunoSEQ multiplex PCR; TCRdb stores in-frame clones only, minus some. The sample has 470,000 or so clones, 70% to 90% seen once. The sequencing sample was made of peripheral blood. The source of these receptors is a human donor in a cohort sampled during active COVID-19. CDR3s include the opening cysteine and the closing phenylalanine or tryptophan. The order of the fields is D gene, V gene, J gene, clone size, CDR3 protein, CDR3 DNA. The D gene is left open where the match is weak. Size values are once, few and many counts, or a class for expanded clones, and some rows have none.

.	TRBV6-2/TRBV6-3	TRBJ2-7	few	CASSYEVSGATYEQYF	TGTGCCAGCAGTTACGAAGTCTCAGGGGCAACCTACGAGCAGTACTTC
TRBD2	TRBV5-1	TRBJ2-3	few	CASSLGRSGRASRPDTQYF	TGCGCCAGCAGCTTGGGTCGAAGCGGGAGGGCCTCGAGGCCCGATACGCAGTATTTT
.	TRBV7-3	TRBJ2-7	few	CASSSLQGYEQYF	TGTGCCAGCAGTTCATTACAGGGCTACGAGCAGTACTTC
TRBD2	TRBV2	TRBJ2-7	few	CATVGTSGSYEQYF	TGTGCCACCGTCGGGACTAGCGGATCCTACGAGCAGTACTTC
.	TRBV28	TRBJ2-4	.	CASHDRSIAKNIQYF	TGTGCCAGCCATGACAGGTCGATAGCCAAAAACATTCAGTACTTC
.	TRBV6-5	TRBJ2-1	.	CASSYSEVHNEQFF	TGTGCCAGCAGTTACTCAGAGGTACACAATGAGCAGTTCTTC
TRBD1	TRBV30	TRBJ2-1	.	CAWGRGSVEQFF	TGTGCCTGGGGCAGGGGGTCCGTTGAGCAGTTCTTC
.	TRBV30	TRBJ1-6	.	CAWDLDSSYNSPLHF	TGTGCCTGGGACCTTGACAGTAGCTATAATTCACCCCTCCACTTT
TRBD1	TRBV3-1/TRBV3-2	TRBJ1-4	few	CASSQERDSNEKLFF	TGTGCCAGCAGCCAAGAGAGGGACAGTAATGAAAAACTGTTTTTT
TRBD1	TRBV5-4	TRBJ2-7	.	CASSWGQAAYEQYF	TGTGCCAGCAGCTGGGGACAGGCGGCCTACGAGCAGTACTTC
.	TRBV7-3	TRBJ2-3	.	CASSSGTQITDTQYF	TGTGCCAGCAGCTCCGGGACACAAATCACAGATACGCAGTATTTT
.	TRBV2	TRBJ2-1	once	CASSYSGNEQFF	TGTGCCAGCAGTTATTCAGGGAATGAGCAGTTCTTC
TRBD1	TRBV5-6	TRBJ2-3	.	CASSPGTGTDTQYF	TGTGCCAGCAGCCCCGGGACAGGGACAGATACGCAGTATTTT
.	TRBV18	TRBJ1-5	.	CASSPRGENQPQHF	TGTGCCAGCTCACCACGGGGGGAAAATCAGCCCCAGCATTTT
TRBD1	TRBV28	TRBJ1-4	.	CASSLLGTGNEKLFF	TGTGCCAGCAGTTTACTGGGGACAGGGAATGAAAAACTGTTTTTT
TRBD2	TRBV3-1/TRBV3-2	TRBJ2-1	few	CASSHKTSGVSSYNEQFF	TGTGCCAGCAGCCACAAAACTAGCGGGGTGAGCTCCTACAATGAGCAGTTCTTC
.	TRBV5-6	TRBJ1-5	.	CASSSGAHNQPQHF	TGTGCCAGCAGCTCAGGGGCTCACAATCAGCCCCAGCATTTT
.	TRBV11-2	TRBJ2-1	.	CASSLAGAEQFF	TGTGCCAGCAGCTTAGCAGGGGCTGAGCAGTTCTTC
TRBD1	TRBV30	TRBJ2-7	.	CAWWDSSHEQYF	TGTGCCTGGTGGGACAGTTCCCATGAGCAGTACTTC
.	TRBV6-1	TRBJ1-5	.	CASSERGGTNQPQHF	TGTGCCAGCAGTGAACGGGGGGGGACCAATCAGCCCCAGCATTTT
.	TRBV19	TRBJ1-4	.	CASSSPGGEKLFF	TGTGCCAGTAGTTCACCTGGAGGGGAAAAACTGTTTTTT
TRBD1	TRBV3-1/TRBV3-2	TRBJ2-3	.	CASSRLTGVKEDTQYF	TGTGCCAGCAGCCGATTGACAGGGGTTAAGGAAGATACGCAGTATTTT
.	TRBV21-1	TRBJ2-2	.	CASSPAGGSLFANTGELFF	TGTGCCAGCAGCCCCGCGGGAGGGAGCTTATTCGCGAACACCGGGGAGCTGTTTTTT
.	TRBV19	TRBJ1-5	.	CASSIDAGTPQPQHF	TGTGCCAGTAGTATAGATGCGGGCACCCCTCAGCCCCAGCATTTT
.	TRBV28	TRBJ2-7	once	CASSSYRETHEQYF	TGTGCCAGCAGTTCCTACAGGGAAACCCACGAGCAGTACTTC
TRBD2	TRBV5-6	TRBJ2-3	.	CASSSVLAGSNTQYF	TGTGCCAGCAGTTCGGTACTAGCGGGATCAAATACGCAGTATTTT
TRBD1	TRBV30	TRBJ1-5	.	CAWSEDQGGNQPQHF	TGTGCCTGGAGTGAAGACCAGGGGGGCAATCAGCCCCAGCATTTT
TRBD1	TRBV18	TRBJ2-2	.	CASSPGDRRTGELFF	TGTGCCAGCTCACCAGGGGACAGGAGAACCGGGGAGCTGTTTTTT
.	TRBV9	TRBJ2-2	.	CASSVVSAGTGELFF	TGTGCCAGCAGCGTAGTTAGTGCGGGCACCGGGGAGCTGTTTTTT
.	TRBV9	TRBJ2-3	.	CASSADRWDQDTQYF	TGTGCCAGCAGCGCCGACAGGTGGGACCAAGATACGCAGTATTTT
TRBD2	TRBV6-2/TRBV6-3	TRBJ2-1	.	CASSYHSSGGIGHEQFF	TGTGCCAGCAGTTACCATTCTAGCGGGGGGATAGGGCATGAGCAGTTCTTC
.	TRBV7-3	TRBJ1-5	.	CASSPEHNQPQHF	TGTGCCAGCAGCCCAGAACATAATCAGCCCCAGCATTTT
.	TRBV24-1	TRBJ2-5	once	CATSGDPWTHTQETQYF	TGTGCCACCAGTGGAGACCCGTGGACTCACACTCAAGAGACCCAGTACTTC
TRBD2	TRBV12-5	TRBJ2-1	.	CASGLRGGSRFHEQFF	TGTGCTAGTGGTTTACGCGGCGGGAGCAGGTTCCATGAGCAGTTCTTC
.	TRBV28	TRBJ2-2	.	CASWGVAGELFF	TGTGCCAGTTGGGGGGTTGCCGGGGAGCTGTTTTTT
TRBD1	TRBV5-1	TRBJ1-5	.	CASKEGAGNQPQHF	TGCGCCAGCAAAGAGGGGGCCGGCAATCAGCCCCAGCATTTT
.	TRBV12-1	TRBJ2-1	.	CASSTASTSGRALYSCHEQFF	.
.	TRBV4-1	TRBJ2-1	.	CASSQEIVTTYNEQFF	TGCGCCAGCAGCCAAGAAATCGTAACTACCTACAATGAGCAGTTCTTC
.	TRBV9	TRBJ1-1	.	CASSVSGQPNTEAFF	TGTGCCAGCAGCGTGTCTGGACAGCCGAACACTGAAGCTTTCTTT
TRBD1	TRBV19	TRBJ2-7	once	CASSPRQGRYEQYF	TGTGCCAGTAGTCCGAGACAGGGGCGATACGAGCAGTACTTC
TRBD1	TRBV24-1	TRBJ2-1	.	CATSGVTGIRSEQFF	TGTGCCACCAGTGGTGTGACAGGGATTAGGAGTGAGCAGTTCTTC
.	TRBV7-9	TRBJ2-1	few	CASSLSHGNEQFF	TGTGCCAGCAGCTTATCTCACGGCAATGAGCAGTTCTTC
.	TRBV7-2	TRBJ2-2	.	CASKGPNTGELFF	TGTGCCAGCAAGGGGCCGAACACCGGGGAGCTGTTTTTT
.	TRBV4-3	TRBJ1-2	once	CASSPGKYRYGYTF	TGCGCCAGCAGCCCCGGGAAGTACCGCTATGGCTACACCTTC
TRBD1	TRBV7-8	TRBJ1-5	.	CASSALTGVSNQPQHF	TGTGCCAGCAGCGCGTTGACAGGGGTGAGCAATCAGCCCCAGCATTTT
TRBD1	TRBV30	TRBJ1-1	few	CAWGDREAFF	TGTGCCTGGGGTGACAGGGAGGCTTTCTTT
TRBD1	TRBV11-2	TRBJ2-2	.	CASSSPGTGWGMFF	TGTGCCAGCAGCTCCCCTGGGACAGGGTGGGGAATGTTTTTT
.	TRBV2	TRBJ1-3	few	CASSLQLDRSTYF	TGTGCCAGCAGTCTACAACTAGACCGATCTACCTATTTT
.	TRBV30	TRBJ1-2	.	CAWTPGVDYGYTF	TGTGCCTGGACTCCAGGGGTGGACTATGGCTACACCTTC
TRBD1	TRBV27	TRBJ2-3	once	CASSLAGQGLFSYTDTQYF	TGTGCCAGCAGTTTAGCAGGACAGGGACTTTTCTCCTACACAGATACGCAGTATTTT
TRBD2	TRBV7-7	TRBJ2-7	.	CASSVISLASEQYF	TGTGCTAGCAGCGTAATATCACTAGCGAGCGAGCAGTACTTC